This T cell receptor beta chain was captured in a study of shared clonotypes between healthy human individuals. V lost 2 bases and J lost 8, with 4 bases in between. CDR1 is ENHRY, CDR2 SYGVKD, per germline. This CDR3 spans 11 amino acids. Cells designated naive CD8 were CD45RO-negative and were positively selected for CCR7, with terminally differentiated effector memory CD45RA+ cells excluded. Deep was the level at which the assay was run. Original handling: Filtering was not the same, since immunoSEQ gave junction-only sequences without quality scores. TCRdb's copy holds only in-frame clones and misses some; the assay was immunoSEQ multiplex PCR. V and J calls plus clone size are reproduced from that table; the DNA served to infer D and trimming. The sample yields around 1.9 million clones, 93% seen once. As to this clone: Its specificity is not known.

Study-wide points: Rarefaction curves obtained for sorted subsets showed sequencing incomplete despite large depth. Among non-shared clonotypes, generation probabilities were lower than among those shared by all four donors.

The TCR sequence derives from a man aged 18 to 35 in good health. Some clones in this sample may be carry-over from other donors' samples. Sample: naive CD8+ T cells from PBMCs. The chain carries TRBV10-3 and TRBJ1-3; D call uncertain. The chain's CDR3 is CAISEGDTIYF. The DNA for the CDR3 is TGTGCCATCAGTGAGGGGGACACCATATATTTT.